These T cell receptor beta chains were read from a single sample in a study of cytomegalovirus exposure and HLA in healthy donors. Generated by immunoSEQ multiplex PCR, the TCRdb table keeps only in-frame clones and is missing some. The sample gives 130,000 to 150,000 clones, roughly 80% of which show up once; under 7.5% is in the top ten. The sample consisted of PBMCs. These TCRs come from a middle-aged man in good health and CMV-seropositive. Both conserved end residues are part of each CDR3. The D gene is left open where the match is weak.

- | TRBJ2-7 | TRBV18 | CASSPDRPPSYEQYF
TRBD2 | TRBJ2-3 | TRBV14 | CASSQILGTSGRSGPDTQYF
- | TRBJ1-3 | TRBV9 | CASSVGQGSGNTIYF
- | TRBJ1-2 | TRBV5-5 | CASSFLQGINYGYTF
TRBD1 | TRBJ1-2 | TRBV28 | CASSPTGGNYGYTF
TRBD2 | TRBJ2-1 | TRBV11-3 | CASSLEASGRAYNEQFF
TRBD1 | TRBJ1-6 | TRBV7-2 | CASSLERGRNSPLHF
- | TRBJ1-2 | TRBV5-4 | CASSYRDSYGYTF
- | TRBJ2-5 | TRBV14 | CASSRGPHITETQYF
- | TRBJ2-2 | TRBV5-4 | CASSTPNTGELFF
- | TRBJ1-4 | TRBV4-2 | CASSLSGLGATNEKLFF
TRBD2 | TRBJ2-5 | TRBV27 | CASSWSAGAATQYF
TRBD1 | TRBJ2-7 | TRBV5-1 | CASSLGGQGAYEQYF
- | TRBJ1-1 | TRBV29-1 | CSVGEGNTEAFF
TRBD1 | TRBJ2-7 | TRBV5-6 | CASRTGTGHYEQYF
- | TRBJ2-7 | TRBV4-3 | CASSQGNNYYEQYF
- | TRBJ2-1 | TRBV6-6 | CASTRGEYNEQFF
TRBD1 | TRBJ2-7 | TRBV29-1 | CSGQGSYEQYF
TRBD1 | TRBJ1-1 | TRBV7-9 | CASSLPDRGTEAFF
- | TRBJ1-2 | TRBV19 | CASSGGGYSGYTF
TRBD1 | TRBJ1-1 | TRBV6-1 | CASTDAGTASTEAFF
TRBD1 | TRBJ2-1 | TRBV28 | CASSFSGTGSNEQFF
TRBD1 | TRBJ2-5 | TRBV27 | CASSLDRGLGETQYF
TRBD2 | TRBJ2-2 | TRBV5-4 | CASSLVLAGDPGELFF
TRBD2 | TRBJ2-7 | TRBV27 | CASRRRSGREYEQYF
TRBD1 | TRBJ2-1 | TRBV2 | CASTQGQGTTAYNEQFF
- | TRBJ1-1 | TRBV5-8 | CASSLEGVMNTEAFF
TRBD1 | TRBJ1-1 | TRBV28 | CASRSQGVTEAFF
- | TRBJ2-6 | TRBV28 | CASSPSFVASGANVLTF
TRBD2 | - | TRBV7-2 | CASSLVASGRAFVHEQYF
- | TRBJ2-2 | TRBV6-5 | CASSYSLRHTGELFF
TRBD2 | TRBJ2-1 | TRBV7-2 | CASSSYGTSGSNEQFF
- | TRBJ1-2 | TRBV18 | CASSGSTENYGYTF
- | TRBJ1-1 | TRBV6-4 | CASSRDTNTEAFF
- | TRBJ1-2 | TRBV2 | CASSDSGGNYGYTF
TRBD2 | TRBJ2-7 | TRBV7-2 | CASSFTPGLAGRLPGEQYF
TRBD2 | TRBJ2-7 | TRBV2 | CASSLSSGSRTYYEQYF
TRBD1 | TRBJ1-1 | TRBV5-6 | CASSLAQGGTEAFF
TRBD1 | TRBJ1-5 | TRBV5-5 | CASSLDRGPSQPQHF
- | TRBJ2-5 | TRBV6-1 | CASAIGRDETQYF
TRBD1 | TRBJ1-5 | TRBV7-2 | CASSSDRVNQPQHF
TRBD1 | TRBJ2-7 | TRBV5-1 | CASSPLAAGQEDEQYF